This T cell receptor (beta chain) comes out of a study of CD8 T cells in Susac syndrome. High-throughput TCR beta sequencing covered peripheral CD8+ and CD4+ T cells. Germline lookup yields CDR1 MNHEY and CDR2 SMNVEV (reference sequence). The V end lost 2 bases, the J end lost 0 bases, and 8 bases lay between the germline ends. The CDR3 is 14 amino acids. A quantity of about 0.5 to 1 ug RNA underwent reverse transcription using random hexamers. TCRdb reprocessed the immunoSEQ multiplex PCR reads with MiXCR, giving one entry per CDR3 protein. The sample holds more than 150,000 distinct CDR3 sequences, approximately 94% seen once.

Source material: CD8+ T cells from PBMCs. The chain combines TRBV27 with TRBJ2-7, with D possibly matching TRBD2 (6 bases). The origin of this receptor is a human donor with multiple sclerosis. CDR3 in DNA: TGTGCCAGCAGTTTAGCGGGGAACTCCTACGAGCAGTACTTC. This codes for CASSLAGNSYEQYF.